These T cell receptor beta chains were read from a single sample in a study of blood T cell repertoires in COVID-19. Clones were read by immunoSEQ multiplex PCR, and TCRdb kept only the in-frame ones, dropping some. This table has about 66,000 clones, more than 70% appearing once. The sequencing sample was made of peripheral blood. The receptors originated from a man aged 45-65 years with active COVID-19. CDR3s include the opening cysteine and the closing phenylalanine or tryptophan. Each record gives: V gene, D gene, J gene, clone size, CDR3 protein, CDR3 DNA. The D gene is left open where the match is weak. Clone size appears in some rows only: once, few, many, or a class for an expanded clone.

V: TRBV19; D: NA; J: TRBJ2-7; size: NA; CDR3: CASSIAGQLRYEQYF; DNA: TGTGCCAGTAGTATAGCAGGACAGCTACGATACGAGCAGTACTTC
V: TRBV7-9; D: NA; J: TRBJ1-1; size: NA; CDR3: CASSLGTNTEAFF; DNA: TGTGCCAGCAGCTTAGGCACTAACACTGAAGCTTTCTTT
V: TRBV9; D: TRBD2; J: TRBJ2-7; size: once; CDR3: CASSALAGGYEQYF; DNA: TGTGCCAGCAGCGCCCTAGCGGGGGGCTACGAGCAGTACTTC
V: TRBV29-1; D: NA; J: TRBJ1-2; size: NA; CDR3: CSVEDLADGYTF; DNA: TGCAGCGTTGAAGATCTGGCCGATGGCTACACCTTC
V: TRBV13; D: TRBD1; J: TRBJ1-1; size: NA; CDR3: CASSTGTARRAFF; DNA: TGTGCCAGCAGCACAGGGACAGCTCGGAGAGCTTTCTTT
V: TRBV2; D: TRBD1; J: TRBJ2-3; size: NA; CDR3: CASRTQGVPLTDTQYF; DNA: TGTGCCAGCAGGACGCAGGGGGTTCCCCTAACAGATACGCAGTATTTT
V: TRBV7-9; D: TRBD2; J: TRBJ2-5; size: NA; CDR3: CASSLGGSGRPSQETQYF; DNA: TGTGCCAGCAGCTTAGGAGGTAGCGGGAGGCCCTCCCAAGAGACCCAGTACTTC
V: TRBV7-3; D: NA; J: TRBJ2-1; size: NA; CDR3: CASSSGLGGNEQFF; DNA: TGTGCCAGCAGCTCTGGTTTGGGGGGCAATGAGCAGTTCTTC
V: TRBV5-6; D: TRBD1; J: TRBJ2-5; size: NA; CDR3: CASSLGFTGGQETQYF; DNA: TGTGCCAGCAGCTTGGGGTTCACAGGGGGCCAAGAGACCCAGTACTTC
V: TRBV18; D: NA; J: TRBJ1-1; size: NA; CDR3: CASSPGGPGTEAFF; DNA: TGTGCCAGCTCACCGGGGGGGCCGGGCACTGAAGCTTTCTTT
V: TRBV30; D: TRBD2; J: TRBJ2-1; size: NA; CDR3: CAWIIDSASGRFYGEQFF; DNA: TGTGCCTGGATCATCGATTCGGCTAGCGGGAGATTTTATGGTGAGCAGTTCTTC
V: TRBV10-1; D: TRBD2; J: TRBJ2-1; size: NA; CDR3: CASSGTLAGGYNEQFF; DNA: TGCGCCAGCAGTGGTACCCTAGCGGGAGGCTACAATGAGCAGTTCTTC
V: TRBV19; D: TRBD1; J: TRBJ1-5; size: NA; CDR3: CASSIQGAWQPQHF; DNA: TGTGCCAGTAGTATACAGGGGGCTTGGCAGCCCCAGCATTTT
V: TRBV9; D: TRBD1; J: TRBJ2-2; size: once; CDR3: CASSVVGTGAPGELFF; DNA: TGTGCCAGCAGCGTAGTGGGGACAGGGGCCCCCGGGGAGCTGTTTTTT
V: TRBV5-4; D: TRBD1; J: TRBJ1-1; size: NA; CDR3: CASSLATDRGRRAFF; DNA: TGTGCCAGCAGCTTGGCCACGGACAGGGGGCGTCGAGCTTTCTTT
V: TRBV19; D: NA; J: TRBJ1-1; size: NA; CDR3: CASSMVGVRTEAFF; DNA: TGTGCCAGTAGTATGGTAGGGGTTCGCACTGAAGCTTTCTTT
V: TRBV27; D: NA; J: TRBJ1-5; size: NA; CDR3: CASSLKGITVNQPQHF; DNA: TGTGCCAGCAGTTTGAAGGGGATAACAGTCAATCAGCCCCAGCATTTT
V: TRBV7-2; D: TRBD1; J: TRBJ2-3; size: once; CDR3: CASSYRGRETDTQYF; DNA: TGTGCCAGCAGCTACAGGGGGAGAGAGACAGATACGCAGTATTTT
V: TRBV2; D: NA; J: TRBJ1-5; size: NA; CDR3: CASSEMGAHSNQPQHF; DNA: TGTGCCAGCAGTGAAATGGGGGCCCACAGCAATCAGCCCCAGCATTTT
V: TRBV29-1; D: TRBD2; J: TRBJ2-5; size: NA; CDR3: CSLGLAGGGVETQYF; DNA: TGCAGCCTGGGGCTAGCGGGAGGGGGAGTTGAGACCCAGTACTTC
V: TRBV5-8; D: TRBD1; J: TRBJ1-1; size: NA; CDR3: CASRRQGSQAFF; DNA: TGTGCCAGCAGACGACAGGGGTCCCAAGCTTTCTTT
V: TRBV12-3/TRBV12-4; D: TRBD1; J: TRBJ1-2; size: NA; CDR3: CATRQGANGYTF; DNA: TGTGCCACCCGACAGGGGGCTAATGGCTACACCTTC
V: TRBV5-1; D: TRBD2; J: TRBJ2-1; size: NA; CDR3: CASTSMAGGPGEQFF; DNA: TGCGCCAGCACCTCTATGGCGGGGGGCCCCGGTGAGCAGTTCTTC
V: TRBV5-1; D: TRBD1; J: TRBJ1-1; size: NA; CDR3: CASKGTGNTEAFF; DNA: TGCGCCAGCAAGGGGACAGGGAACACTGAAGCTTTCTTT
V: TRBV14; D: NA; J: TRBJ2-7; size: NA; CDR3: CASSPGQIYEQYF; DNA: TGTGCCAGCAGCCCCGGACAAATCTACGAGCAGTACTTC
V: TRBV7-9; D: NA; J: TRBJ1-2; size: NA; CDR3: CASGAVNYGYTF; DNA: TGTGCCAGCGGGGCGGTAAACTATGGCTACACCTTC
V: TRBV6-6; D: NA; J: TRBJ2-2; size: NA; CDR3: CASSDRDTNTGELFF; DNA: TGTGCCAGCAGTGATCGGGACACAAACACCGGGGAGCTGTTTTTT
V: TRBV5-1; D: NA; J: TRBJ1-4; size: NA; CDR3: CASSSTGPPNEKLFF; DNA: TGCGCCAGCAGCAGTACAGGGCCGCCTAATGAAAAACTGTTTTTT
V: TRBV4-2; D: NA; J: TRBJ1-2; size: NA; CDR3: CASSQQSTPWGGDGYTF; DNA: TGTGCCAGCAGCCAACAAAGCACCCCTTGGGGGGGAGATGGCTACACCTTC
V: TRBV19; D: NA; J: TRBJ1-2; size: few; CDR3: CASSIDHPGTYGYTF; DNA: TGTGCCAGTAGTATAGATCACCCAGGAACCTATGGCTACACCTTC
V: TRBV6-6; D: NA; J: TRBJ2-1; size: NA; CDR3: CASSYPTATYNEQFF; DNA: TGTGCCAGCAGTTACCCCACAGCTACCTACAATGAGCAGTTCTTC
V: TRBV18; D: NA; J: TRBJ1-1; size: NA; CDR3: CASSPLGAGADTEAFF; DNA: TGTGCCAGCTCACCCCTAGGCGCGGGGGCTGACACTGAAGCTTTCTTT
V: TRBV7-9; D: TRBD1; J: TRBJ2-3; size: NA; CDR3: CASSLLPPPGQQTDTQYF; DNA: TGTGCCAGCAGCTTATTGCCCCCACCGGGACAGCAGACAGATACGCAGTATTTT
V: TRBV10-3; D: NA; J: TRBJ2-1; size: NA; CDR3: CAISESNPRDTGYNEQFF; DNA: TGTGCCATCAGTGAGTCAAACCCCCGGGACACCGGATACAATGAGCAGTTCTTC
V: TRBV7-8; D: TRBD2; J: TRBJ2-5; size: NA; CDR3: CASTLQRGQPFETQYF; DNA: TGTGCCAGCACCCTTCAGCGGGGGCAACCCTTTGAGACCCAGTACTTC
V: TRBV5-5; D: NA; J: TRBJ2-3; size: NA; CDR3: CASSLARNLITDTQYF; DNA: TGTGCCAGCAGCTTGGCCAGAAACCTTATCACAGATACGCAGTATTTT
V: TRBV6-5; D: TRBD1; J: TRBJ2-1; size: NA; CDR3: CASSSGTGYNEQFF; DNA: TGTGCCAGCAGCTCCGGGACAGGGTACAATGAGCAGTTCTTC
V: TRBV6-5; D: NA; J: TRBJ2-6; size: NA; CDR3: CASSRIQGGANVLTF; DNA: TGTGCCAGCAGTAGAATACAGGGTGGGGCCAACGTCCTGACTTTC
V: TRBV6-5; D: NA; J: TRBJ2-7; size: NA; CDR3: CASSHQMEQYF; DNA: TGTGCCAGCAGTCACCAGATGGAGCAGTACTTC
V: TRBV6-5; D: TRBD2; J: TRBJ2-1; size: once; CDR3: CASSYRREGYNEQFF; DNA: TGTGCCAGCAGTTATCGGAGGGAGGGCTACAATGAGCAGTTCTTC
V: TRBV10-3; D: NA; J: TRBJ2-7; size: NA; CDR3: CAISEGGPRTNEQYF; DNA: TGTGCCATCAGTGAGGGTGGGCCCCGCACGAACGAGCAGTACTTC
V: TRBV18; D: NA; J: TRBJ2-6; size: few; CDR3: CASSPQGAGANVLTF; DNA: TGTGCCAGCTCACCACAGGGAGCTGGGGCCAACGTCCTGACTTTC
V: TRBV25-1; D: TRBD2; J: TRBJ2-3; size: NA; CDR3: CASSKQLAGKSDTQYF; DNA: TGTGCCAGCAGTAAGCAACTAGCGGGAAAGTCAGATACGCAGTATTTT
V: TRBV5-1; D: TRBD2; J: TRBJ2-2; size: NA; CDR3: CASSVTSGSSTGELFF; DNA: TGCGCCAGCAGCGTGACTAGCGGGAGTTCCACCGGGGAGCTGTTTTTT
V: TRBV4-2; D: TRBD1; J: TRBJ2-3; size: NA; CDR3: CASSRTGGGQGADTQYF; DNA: TGTGCCAGCAGCCGCACAGGCGGGGGACAGGGAGCGGATACGCAGTATTTT
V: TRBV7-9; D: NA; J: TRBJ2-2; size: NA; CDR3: CASSSDNTPRGTGELFF; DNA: TGTGCCAGCAGCTCAGATAACACGCCTAGGGGCACCGGGGAGCTGTTTTTT
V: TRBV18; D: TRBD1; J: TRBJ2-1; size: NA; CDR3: CASSPPTRGNNEQFF; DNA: TGTGCCAGCTCACCACCAACCAGGGGGAACAATGAGCAGTTCTTC
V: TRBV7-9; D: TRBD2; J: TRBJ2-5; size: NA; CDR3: CASSQTGTSGYQETQYF; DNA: TGTGCCAGCTCTCAAACTGGGACTAGCGGGTACCAAGAGACCCAGTACTTC
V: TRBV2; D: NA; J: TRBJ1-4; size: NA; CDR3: CASTVGSGELFF; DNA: TGTGCCAGCACGGTCGGGAGCGGGGAACTGTTTTTT
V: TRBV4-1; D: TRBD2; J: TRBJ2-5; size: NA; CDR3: CASSQATSGSRETQYF; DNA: TGCGCCAGCAGCCAAGCCACTAGCGGGAGCCGGGAGACCCAGTACTTC
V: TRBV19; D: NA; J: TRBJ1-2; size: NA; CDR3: CASSIQVSNYGYTF; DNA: TGTGCCAGTAGTATACAGGTTTCTAACTATGGCTACACCTTC
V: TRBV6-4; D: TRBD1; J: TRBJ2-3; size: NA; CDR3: CASSPGTGGDTQYF; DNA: TGTGCCAGCAGTCCCGGGACAGGGGGAGATACGCAGTATTTT
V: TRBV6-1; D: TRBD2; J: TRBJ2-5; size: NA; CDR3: CASSDYRGGEYETQYF; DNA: TGTGCCAGCAGTGACTATCGGGGGGGGGAATATGAGACCCAGTACTTC
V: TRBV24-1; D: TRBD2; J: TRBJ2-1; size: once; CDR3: CATSVGGTPPYNEQFF; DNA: TGTGCCACCAGTGTGGGGGGGACCCCGCCTTACAATGAGCAGTTCTTC
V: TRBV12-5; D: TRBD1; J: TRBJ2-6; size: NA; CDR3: CASGSDRVGANVLTF; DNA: TGTGCTAGTGGTTCGGACAGGGTCGGGGCCAACGTCCTGACTTTC